This entry lists 14 T cell receptor beta chains sequenced from one sample in a study of OX40 agonist ivuxolimab in advanced cancers. Some clones are missing from TCRdb's copy, which holds only in-frame ones; the method was immunoSEQ multiplex PCR. The sample lists under 95,000 clones; around nine tenths were seen once. The starting material was CD4+ or CD8+ T cells sorted from blood, obtained in a trial of the OX40 agonist ivuxolimab. Every receptor here comes from an adult with an advanced solid tumor such as melanoma, head and neck, liver or kidney cancer.

The rearrangement links TRBV6-5 to TRBJ1-1; no clear D. CDR1 is MNHEY, CDR2 SVGAGI, per germline. Between the trimmed V and J ends, which lost 3 bases and 5 bases, there was a span of 4 bases. CDR3 length: 11 amino acids. The CDR3 region is CASSYKTEAFF. As DNA, the CDR3 is TGTGCCAGCAGTTATAAGACTGAAGCTTTCTTT.

This rearrangement joins TRBV30 to TRBJ1-6; 8 bases match TRBD1. J was trimmed by 8 bases and V by 0 bases; bases with no gene match: 6. Germline assignment: CDR1 GTSNPN and CDR2 SVGIG (reference sequence). The length of the CDR3 is 15 residues. The CDR3 reads CAWSVPPTGDSPLHF. CDR3 coding DNA: TGTGCCTGGAGTGTGCCCCCGACAGGGGATTCACCCCTCCACTTT.

This clone has more than one count but fewer than ten. The chain uses TRBV4-2 and TRBJ1-1; D remains unclear. V lost 0 bases to trimming and J lost 8 bases, with 7 bases between them. This CDR3 comprises 12 residues. Germline-derived CDR1 and CDR2 are LGHNA and YNFKEQ. Here the CDR3 reads CASSQDKEEAFF. CDR3 in DNA: TGTGCCAGCAGCCAAGATAAGGAAGAAGCTTTCTTT.

The V call is TRBV30, the J call TRBJ1-2, with D perhaps TRBD1 (5 bases). Germline CDR1 and CDR2: GTSNPN and SVGIG (reference sequence). The ends were cut back, 3 bases at V and 5 bases at J, with 22 bases in the middle. The CDR3 loop spans 16 amino acids. The CDR3 loop is CAWSDLKVPEGYGYTF. The CDR3 coding sequence is TGTGCCTGGAGCGACCTCAAGGTGCCGGAGGGGTATGGCTACACCTTC.

The CDR3 DNA is TGTGCCAGCAGGAGGGGGGTCTATGGCTACACCTTC. It is translated as CASRRGVYGYTF. The V call is TRBV27, the J call TRBJ1-2; weak D call: TRBD1 (6 bases). This CDR3 is 12 amino acids long. Germline CDR1 is MNHEY and CDR2 is SMNVEV (reference sequence). V shed 6 bases and J shed 4 bases, with 9 bases lying between them.

This clone has a single count. The chain joins TRBV7-3 to TRBJ1-6; D may be TRBD1 (6 bases). The CDR3 runs to 15 residues. V dropped 6 bases and J dropped 5 bases, with 14 bases sitting between them. CDR1 and CDR2 from the germline V gene are SGHTA and FQGTGA. The CDR3 region is CASSQSGGHNSPLHF. The CDR3 region has the DNA TGTGCCAGCAGTCAGTCTGGGGGCCATAATTCACCCCTCCACTTT.

The chain employs TRBV5-4 and TRBJ1-2, with 9 bases aligning to TRBD1. Germline V gives CDR1 SGHNT, CDR2 YYREEE (reference sequence). V trimming: 4 bases; J trimming: 4 bases; junction bases outside the gene matches: 17. The CDR3 extends over 18 amino acids. The DNA of the CDR3 is TGTGCCAGCAGCATGACCCGGGACAGGGTTAAGTCGGGCTATGGCTACACCTTC. This gives the protein CASSMTRDRVKSGYGYTF.

CDR3 residues: CASSQDRVSGANVLTF. As DNA, the CDR3 is TGCGCCAGCAGCCAAGATCGCGTCTCTGGGGCCAACGTCCTGACTTTC. This sequence joins TRBV4-1 and TRBJ2-6, with no clear D. This CDR3 is built from 16 residues. Trimming took 0 bases from V and 0 from J, leaving 6 bases between them. Germline assignment: CDR1 MGHRA and CDR2 YSYEKL.

The V gene is TRBV5-1, the J gene TRBJ1-2, with D perhaps matching TRBD1 (6 bases). Germline CDR1 reads SGHRS; CDR2 reads YFSETQ. V gave up 2 bases and J gave up 2 bases, with 13 bases separating them. This CDR3 comprises 15 residues. The CDR3 nucleotides read TGCGCCAGCAGCTTCACCCGACAGGCGAACTATGGCTACACCTTC. This translates into CASSFTRQANYGYTF.

The chain couples TRBV29-1 to TRBJ2-2; D may be TRBD2 (6 bases). CDR1 and CDR2 from the germline V gene are SQVTM and ANQGSEA. The CDR3 sequence is 13 residues long. V was shortened by 3 bases and J by 5 bases, with 10 bases between the two germline ends. The CDR3 DNA is TGCAGCGTTGATTCAGGAGGGACCGGGGAGCTGTTTTTT. This sequence encodes CSVDSGGTGELFF.

The rearrangement uses TRBV2 and TRBJ2-3; no clear D. The CDR3 covers 15 residues. V lost 6 bases, J lost 0 bases, and 13 bases lay in between. Germline CDR1 is SNHLY and CDR2 is FYNNEI. The CDR3 protein is CASSSADRSTDTQYF. In DNA, the CDR3 is TGTGCCAGCAGCTCGGCCGACCGTAGCACAGATACGCAGTATTTT.

V is TRBV10-3 and J is TRBJ1-1, with unresolved D. The CDR3 extends over 15 amino acids. Germline CDR1 reads ENHRY; CDR2 reads SYGVKD. The V and J ends lost 0 bases and 6 bases respectively, with 14 bases between them. The CDR3 DNA reads TGTGCCATCAGTGAGTCAAGAGGCAGTCCCGCTGAAGCTTTCTTT. Residues: CAISESRGSPAEAFF.

This chain connects TRBV19 to TRBJ2-7; 8 nucleotides match TRBD2. CDR3 length: 15 amino acids. The germline gives CDR1 LNHDA, CDR2 SQIVND (reference sequence). Trimming cost V 0 bases and J 4 bases; bases outside gene matches: 5. This CDR3 is CASSIEVSGAYEQYF. The CDR3 region has the DNA TGTGCCAGTAGTATAGAGGTTAGCGGGGCTTACGAGCAGTACTTC.

The chain carries TRBV29-1 and TRBJ1-4, with D maybe TRBD1 (5 bases). The V and J ends lost 4 bases and 8 bases respectively, with 20 bases between them. This CDR3 is 15 amino acids long. Looked up from germline, CDR1 is SQVTM and CDR2 is ANQGSEA. CDR3 nucleotide sequence: TGCAGCGTTGCCTCCAGGACACCAGGACGGGAAAAACTGTTTTTT. It translates to CSVASRTPGREKLFF. Based on the CDR3 plus reference TRBV29-1 and TRBJ1-4, the full variable domain is SAVISQKPSRDICQRGTSLTIQCQVDSQVTMMFWYRQQPGQSLTLIATANQGSEATYESGFVIDKFPISRPNLTFSTLTVSNMSPEDSSIYLCSVASRTPGREKLFFGSGTQLSVL.